This is a list of T cell receptor beta chains from one sample in a study of T cells in localized non-small cell lung cancer. The protocol was immunoSEQ multiplex PCR, while the TCRdb copy is restricted to in-frame clones and leaves out a portion. The sample holds approximately 20,000 clones, 70% to 90% seen once. This material consisted of PBMCs, taken before any cancer treatment. These receptor sequences come from a woman aged 35 to 75 with stage II squamous cell lung carcinoma. Each CDR3 is given with its conserved first and last residue.

v_call cdr3_aa
TRBV7-2 CASSWDRATGEQYF
TRBV6-4 CASSVVQGAGEQFF
TRBV4-3 CASSQERSGFNEQFF
TRBV5-1 CASSTATNTEAFF
TRBV4-3 CASSQEDGFSYEQYF
TRBV5-1 CASSPGTSGNPTDTQYF
TRBV7-9 CASSLEGWWQTYTGELFF
TRBV5-8 CASSLAGTGTGELFF
TRBV19 CASSPTSAGGYEQYF
TRBV5-6 CASSLVGYDEQFF
TRBV5-1 CASSLRGASGGTDTQYF
TRBV28 CASTPGTGYDEQYF